These 14 T cell receptor beta chains were all obtained from the same sample, sequenced in a study of blood T cells in healthy people across ages. The second PCR ran roughly 7 to 11 cycles with a sample-barcoded 5' primer and J-beta primers. One entry per CDR3 protein, called by TCRdb with MiXCR from the 5' RACE reads. The sample yields about 1.6 million distinct CDR3 sequences, roughly 32% seen once. Sequenced: blood. The receptors shown here come from a young woman in good health.

The chain carries TRBV24-1 and TRBJ2-7, with TRBD1 matching 8 bases. Germline CDR1 is KGHDR and CDR2 is SFDVKD. This CDR3 contains 15 residues. V lost 9 bases and J lost 4; bases outside the gene matches: 13. The CDR3 spells CATGVGTGGKYEQYF. The CDR3 nucleotides read TGTGCCACCGGCGTAGGGACAGGAGGAAAATACGAGCAGTACTTC.

V gene TRBV5-1 combines with J gene TRBJ1-1; D not certain. The CDR3 has 17 amino acids. Germline V lookup: CDR1 SGHRS, CDR2 YFSETQ. V lost 4 bases and J lost 3, with 22 bases in between. Here the CDR3 DNA reads TGCGCCAGCAGCCCGGGGTGGTCGGACGTGGAGTACACTGAAGCTTTCTTT. This encodes CASSPGWSDVEYTEAFF.

The rearrangement uses TRBV5-1 and TRBJ2-1, with 9 nucleotides matching TRBD1. The CDR3 covers 14 residues. Unmatched junction bases numbered 1, after V lost 0 bases and J lost 6 bases. Germline V gene data show CDR1 as SGHRS and CDR2 as YFSETQ. CDR3 bases: TGCGCCAGCAGCTTGGAACAGGGGGCCAATGAGCAGTTCTTC. Its protein is CASSLEQGANEQFF.

V usage is TRBV27 and J usage is TRBJ2-1; 7 nucleotides agree with TRBD1. Germline V gene data show CDR1 as MNHEY and CDR2 as SMNVEV (reference sequence). Trimming took 6 bases from V and 8 from J; bases not matched to a gene: 7. The CDR3 is 13 amino acids. CDR3: CASRATGDDEQFF. The CDR3 nucleotides read TGTGCCAGCAGGGCCACAGGGGATGATGAGCAGTTCTTC.

This clonotype was detected a few times. CDR3 nucleotide sequence: TGCAGTGCTAAGTGGGGGGCAGTCACTGAAGCTTTCTTT. Protein: CSAKWGAVTEAFF. The chain couples TRBV20-1 to TRBJ1-1, with D possibly matching TRBD1 (6 bases). CDR3 size: 13 residues. The germline CDR1 and CDR2 sequences are DFQATT and SNEGSKA (reference sequence). V gave up 4 bases and J gave up 4 bases, with 13 bases separating them.

About this clonotype: The junction and the germline gene differ at one end; a read error may be behind it. The gene calls are TRBV27 and TRBJ2-7; 8 bases match TRBD2. The length of the CDR3 is 14 residues. CDR1 is MNHEY and CDR2 is SMNVEV in the germline V gene (reference sequence). CDR3 sequence reads: CAGSLAGFSYEQYF. DNA for the CDR3: TGTGCCGGCAGTTTAGCGGGATTTTCCTACGAGCAGTACTTC.

This clonotype was seen more than once but under ten times. This chain joins TRBV24-1 and TRBJ1-5, with 7 positions matching TRBD1. The J segment lost 4 bases and the V segment lost 7 bases, leaving 15 bases of the junction unmatched. The germline CDR1 and CDR2 sequences are KGHDR and SFDVKD. The CDR3 totals 17 residues. CDR3 region: CATSGSYGTDVNQPQHF. The CDR3 nucleotides are TGTGCCACCAGCGGCTCCTATGGGACAGATGTAAATCAGCCCCAGCATTTT.

This chain links TRBV9 with TRBJ2-1; 7 bases align to TRBD1. The CDR3 has 14 amino acids. V lost 3 bases and J lost 5; bases outside the gene matches: 5. Germline V gene lookup returns CDR1 SGDLS and CDR2 YYNGEE. The CDR3 DNA reads as TGTGCCAGCAGCGAGGAGACAGGGAACAATGAGCAGTTCTTC. It yields the protein CASSEETGNNEQFF.

Only a few counts were recorded for this clonotype. The J gene is TRBJ1-1, the V gene TRBV7-2, with D perhaps TRBD1 (5 bases). Per germline, CDR1 SGHTA and CDR2 FQGNSA. The CDR3 extends over 14 amino acids. Trimming took 2 bases from V and 4 from J, leaving 11 bases between them. CDR3 DNA sequence: TGTGCCAGCAGCTTATACAGGTATAGCACTGAAGCTTTCTTT. Protein sequence: CASSLYRYSTEAFF. Filled out from reference TRBV7-2 and TRBJ1-1, the complete variable domain reads GAGVSQSPSNKVTEKGKDVELRCDPISGHTALYWYRQSLGQGLEFLIYFQGNSAPDKSGLPSDRFSAERTGGSVSTLTIQRTQQEDSAVYLCASSLYRYSTEAFFGQGTRLTVV.

The rearrangement links TRBV2 to TRBJ1-1; D is possibly TRBD1 (5 bases). The CDR3 consists of 13 residues. Germline V gives CDR1 SNHLY, CDR2 FYNNEI. Trimming left V 9 bases short and J 4 bases short, with 15 bases between. The CDR3 bases are TGTGCCAGATACCAACAGGTAGGCACTGAAGCTTTCTTT. Translated: CARYQQVGTEAFF.

This clonotype was counted a few times. The V and J genes are TRBV13 and TRBJ2-7; weak D call: TRBD2 (7 bases). Deletions cut 0 bases from V and 2 bases from J, with 11 bases between. Per germline, CDR1 PRHDT and CDR2 FYEKMQ (reference sequence). The CDR3 consists of 15 residues. CDR3 nucleotides: TGTGCCAGCAGCTTAGGGCGGGGGCCAACCTACGAGCAGTACTTC. The encoded protein is CASSLGRGPTYEQYF.

This chain uses TRBV20-1 with TRBJ2-5; 11 bases fit TRBD2. The germline CDR1 and CDR2 sequences are DFQATT and SNEGSKA (reference sequence). The junction had 11 bases not matched to a gene; V was cut back by 3 bases and J by 5 bases. The CDR3 totals 16 residues. The CDR3 is CSASGLAGENRETQYF. CDR3 nucleotide sequence: TGCAGTGCTAGTGGACTAGCGGGCGAAAATCGCGAGACCCAGTACTTC.

V usage is TRBV12-3 or TRBV12-4 and J usage is TRBJ1-2; a possible D gene is TRBD1 (6 bases). With 6 bases removed from V and 4 bases from J, the gap between germline ends came to 12 bases. This CDR3 comprises 13 residues. The CDR3 DNA sequence: TGTGCCAGCAGCCAAGGGGGGGTCTATGGCTACACCTTC. Translating it yields CASSQGGVYGYTF.

This clonotype was recorded only once. At one end the junction does not follow the germline gene, possibly because of a read error. V gene TRBV28 combines with J gene TRBJ2-5; D is unresolved. From germline, CDR1 is MDHEN and CDR2 SYDVKM. The CDR3 runs 13 residues. The CDR3 nucleotides read TGCGCCAGCAGTTCTCGGTTGGGCGGCAAGCAGTACTTC. Translation: CASSSRLGGKQYF.